This TCR beta chain derives from a study of graft-versus-host responses after intestinal transplantation (dated by TCRdb to 2020 to 2023). Some background on the complete study: Multivisceral, liver-intestinal, or isolated intestinal transplants were received by the recipients. Rather than being sequenced by the commercial service, samples from a few later patients were sequenced in-house on an Illumina MiSeq and processed with MiXCR. Graft-versus-host and host-versus-graft alloreactive T cell clones were tracked in the graft, circulation and bone marrow after intestinal transplantation using bulk TCR-beta CDR3 sequencing. Donor T cell macrochimerism was defined as a peak of at least 4% donor T cells among recipient peripheral blood mononuclear cells. The cohort enrolled roughly 25 intestinal transplant recipients including one retransplant, and a few patients lacking pretransplant specimens were excluded. Every recipient was given anti-thymocyte globulin induction, then maintenance tacrolimus and steroids for 2 to 3 years. To identify alloreactive clones, pre-transplant mixed lymphocyte reaction products were sequenced and then compared with unstimulated pre-transplant donor and recipient T cells. Summary of the overall study and its limitations: High GvH to HvG T cell clonal ratios were observed in the allografts of patients with donor T cell macrochimerism. GvH clones were detected in recipient bone marrow, and some appeared earlier in ileal mucosa or blood, consistent with an intestinal mucosal origin. The relatively low number and heterogeneity of intestinal transplant patients limited the conclusions. Early after transplant, peak levels of circulating GvH clones were associated with declines in HvG clones.

The count of this clone is one. Its cognate antigen has yet to be identified. The sample holds no much larger clone one base away, and base qualities are not on file. The germline V gene encodes CDR1 SGHKS and CDR2 YYEKEE (reference sequence). Measured from the cysteine to the phenylalanine, the CDR3 is 12 residues long. The entry retains the CDR3 DNA only, 36 bases that are in frame from base 1. The junction shows trimming of 4 bases on V and 5 bases on J, plus 6 bases between the germline ends. Library creation used the immunoSEQ multiplex PCR assay. In most patients, genomic DNA was isolated using the Qiagen DNeasy Blood and Tissue Kit and sent frozen to Adaptive Biotechnologies for TCR sequencing. Adaptive Biotechnologies carried out high-throughput TCR-beta CDR3 sequencing of genomic DNA for most patients. The authors processed their data as follows. Adaptive's ImmunoSEQ software was the source of the TCR sequencing data for 15 to 20 patients, while a few other patients were processed with MiXCR and VDJtools. To correct CD4 versus CD8 sorting errors, sequences present in both subsets at a frequency ratio below 5:1 were removed. CDR3 nucleotide sequences shared between donor and recipient were removed because their origin could not be assigned. Alloreactive clones required at least 2-fold expansion over unstimulated cells and minimum CFSE-low frequency of 0.002% (template counts) or 0.001% (read counts). Mappable clones were those detected in sequenced pre-transplant spleen, lymph node, or MLR CFSE-low populations of the donor or recipient. Cumulative frequency of alloreactive clones was calculated as a percentage of all sequences weighted by copy number. TCRdb holds this immuneACCESS table with in-frame rearrangements only. Some clones are missing; in checked studies, unresolved V genes explain under half, and the rest has no known cause. For V, J and clone size, that table is used; D and trimming come from the DNA. The sample table contains approximately 78,000 clones; only one count was recorded for around 86% of them. The ten top clones hold over 7% of the sample.

The time point label of this sample denotes: cells obtained before transplantation from donor or recipient. CD3+CD4+ and CD3+CD8+ populations were FACS-sorted from unstimulated pre-transplant donor and recipient cells taken from spleen or lymph nodes. The chain is made from TRBV5-5 and TRBJ2-2, with TRBD1 as a weak D call on 5 bases. The sample was unstimulated CD8+ T cells sorted from spleen or lymph node cells, taken before transplant. The source of this sequence is a human donor who was the organ donor for an intestinal transplant. DNA sequence: TGTGCCAGCAGCGCAGGGACCGGGGAGCTGTTTTTT. Its translation is CASSAGTGELFF.